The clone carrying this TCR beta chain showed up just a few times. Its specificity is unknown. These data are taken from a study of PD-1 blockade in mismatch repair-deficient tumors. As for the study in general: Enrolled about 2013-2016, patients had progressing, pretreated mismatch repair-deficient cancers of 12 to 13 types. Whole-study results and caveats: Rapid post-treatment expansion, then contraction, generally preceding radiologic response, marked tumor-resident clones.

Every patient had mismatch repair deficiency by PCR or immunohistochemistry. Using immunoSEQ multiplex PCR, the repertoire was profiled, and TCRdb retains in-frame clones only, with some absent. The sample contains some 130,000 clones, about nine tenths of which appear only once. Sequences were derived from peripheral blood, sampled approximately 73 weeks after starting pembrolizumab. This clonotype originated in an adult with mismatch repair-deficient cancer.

CDR3 protein: CASSREAGGPGDTQYF. CDR3 nucleotides: TGCGCCAGCAGCCGAGAAGCGGGAGGGCCTGGAGATACGCAGTATTTT. V usage is TRBV4-1 and J usage is TRBJ2-3; 10 bases align to TRBD2. Trimming took 4 bases from V and 5 from J; bases not matched to a gene: 9. The CDR3 contains 16 residues. Germline CDR1 reads MGHRA; CDR2 reads YSYEKL.